Listed below are T cell receptor beta chains from one sample, sequenced in a study of T cell responses to AZD1222 COVID-19 vaccine. Measured with immunoSEQ multiplex PCR; TCRdb has only the in-frame clones, and not every one. This table holds 95,000 to 100,000 clones, roughly nine tenths found once. The sequences come from peripheral blood, collected on day 0 of AZD1222 vaccination. These receptors came from an adult in good health. Each CDR3 is given with its conserved first and last residue. Fields, in order: D gene, J gene, clone size, CDR3 length, V gene, CDR3 protein, CDR3 DNA. A D gene is named only where the DNA matches it firmly. Some rows have no size entry. The others give once, few or many, or a class for an expanded clone.

d_call: .
j_call: TRBJ2-1
clone_size: .
cdr3_length: 13
v_call: TRBV7-9
cdr3_aa: CASSFEVRNEQFF
cdr3_nt: TGTGCCAGCAGCTTCGAGGTTAGGAATGAGCAGTTCTTC

d_call: .
j_call: TRBJ1-2
clone_size: .
cdr3_length: 9
v_call: TRBV2
cdr3_aa: CASGDGYTF
cdr3_nt: TGTGCCAGCGGTGATGGCTACACCTTC

d_call: TRBD2
j_call: TRBJ2-7
clone_size: .
cdr3_length: 15
v_call: TRBV7-2
cdr3_aa: CASSSLAGVSYEQYF
cdr3_nt: TGTGCCAGCAGCTCGCTAGCGGGAGTATCCTACGAGCAGTACTTC

d_call: TRBD1
j_call: TRBJ1-4
clone_size: once
cdr3_length: 15
v_call: TRBV5-1
cdr3_aa: CASSDGTGWAEKLFF
cdr3_nt: TGCGCCAGCAGCGACGGGACAGGGTGGGCTGAAAAACTGTTTTTT

d_call: .
j_call: TRBJ1-1
clone_size: .
cdr3_length: 12
v_call: TRBV11-3
cdr3_aa: CASSLDGVTAFF
cdr3_nt: TGTGCCAGCAGCTTAGACGGGGTGACGGCTTTCTTT

d_call: .
j_call: TRBJ1-1
clone_size: .
cdr3_length: 14
v_call: TRBV5-1
cdr3_aa: CASSMTPGGTEAFF
cdr3_nt: TGCGCCAGCAGTATGACCCCGGGTGGGACTGAAGCTTTCTTT

d_call: TRBD1
j_call: TRBJ2-2
clone_size: few
cdr3_length: 16
v_call: TRBV7-3
cdr3_aa: CASSRGGRSFTGELFF
cdr3_nt: TGTGCCAGCAGCCGAGGGGGCAGATCTTTCACCGGGGAGCTGTTTTTT

d_call: TRBD1
j_call: TRBJ2-7
clone_size: once
cdr3_length: 15
v_call: TRBV6-5
cdr3_aa: CASSYQGTAYYEQYF
cdr3_nt: TGTGCCAGCAGTTACCAGGGGACAGCATACTACGAGCAGTACTTC

d_call: .
j_call: TRBJ1-1
clone_size: .
cdr3_length: 14
v_call: TRBV25-1
cdr3_aa: CASSGIGGNTEAFF
cdr3_nt: TGTGCCAGCAGTGGAATAGGCGGGAATACTGAAGCTTTCTTT

d_call: .
j_call: TRBJ1-2
clone_size: .
cdr3_length: 15
v_call: TRBV5-1
cdr3_aa: CASSWVRGVNYGYTF
cdr3_nt: TGCGCCAGCAGCTGGGTGAGAGGAGTTAACTATGGCTACACCTTC

d_call: .
j_call: TRBJ2-2
clone_size: .
cdr3_length: 18
v_call: TRBV12-2
cdr3_aa: CASRLFNGVYMGTGELFF
cdr3_nt: TGTGCAAGTCGCCTATTCAACGGGGTTTATATGGGCACCGGGGAGCTGTTTTTT

d_call: .
j_call: TRBJ1-3
clone_size: .
cdr3_length: 15
v_call: TRBV19
cdr3_aa: CASSISGYSGNTIYF
cdr3_nt: TGTGCCAGTAGTATATCCGGATACTCTGGAAACACCATATATTTT

d_call: .
j_call: TRBJ2-7
clone_size: .
cdr3_length: 14
v_call: TRBV28
cdr3_aa: CASSLGVKAYEQYF
cdr3_nt: TGTGCCAGCAGTTTAGGGGTTAAAGCGTACGAGCAGTACTTC

d_call: .
j_call: TRBJ2-1
clone_size: .
cdr3_length: 11
v_call: TRBV29-1
cdr3_aa: CSIRDGHEQFF
cdr3_nt: TGCAGCATTAGAGACGGGCATGAGCAGTTCTTC

d_call: .
j_call: TRBJ1-2
clone_size: .
cdr3_length: 15
v_call: TRBV28
cdr3_aa: CASSLYLGLFYGYTF
cdr3_nt: TGTGCCAGCAGTTTATATCTTGGACTCTTCTATGGCTACACCTTC

d_call: .
j_call: TRBJ2-7
clone_size: .
cdr3_length: 11
v_call: TRBV20-1
cdr3_aa: CSAHGVTEQYF
cdr3_nt: TGCAGTGCCCACGGGGTTACCGAGCAGTACTTC

d_call: .
j_call: TRBJ1-6
clone_size: few
cdr3_length: 16
v_call: TRBV4-1
cdr3_aa: CASSQVVRSYNSPLHF
cdr3_nt: TGCGCCAGCAGCCAAGTCGTACGCTCCTATAATTCACCCCTCCACTTT

d_call: TRBD2
j_call: TRBJ2-1
clone_size: .
cdr3_length: 16
v_call: TRBV11-3
cdr3_aa: CASSLAGTSGFNEQFF
cdr3_nt: TGTGCCAGCAGCTTAGCCGGGACTAGCGGGTTCAATGAGCAGTTCTTC

d_call: .
j_call: TRBJ1-5
clone_size: .
cdr3_length: 13
v_call: TRBV5-1
cdr3_aa: CASSSVSNQPQHF
cdr3_nt: TGCGCCAGCAGCTCTGTTAGCAATCAGCCCCAGCATTTT

d_call: .
j_call: TRBJ1-2
clone_size: .
cdr3_length: 15
v_call: TRBV6-1
cdr3_aa: CASSEKGMGARGYTF
cdr3_nt: TGTGCCAGCAGTGAAAAGGGAATGGGGGCGAGGGGCTACACCTTC

d_call: .
j_call: TRBJ1-1
clone_size: once
cdr3_length: 13
v_call: TRBV29-1
cdr3_aa: CSAEGSMNTEAFF
cdr3_nt: TGCAGCGCCGAAGGGTCCATGAACACTGAAGCTTTCTTT

d_call: .
j_call: TRBJ2-7
clone_size: .
cdr3_length: 15
v_call: TRBV27
cdr3_aa: CASSLTWASKYEQYF
cdr3_nt: TGTGCCAGCAGTTTAACCTGGGCATCAAAGTACGAGCAGTACTTC

d_call: TRBD1
j_call: TRBJ2-7
clone_size: .
cdr3_length: 13
v_call: TRBV27
cdr3_aa: CASSWDRSISKLF
cdr3_nt: TGTGCCAGCAGTTGGGACAGGTCGATATCCAAATTGTTC

d_call: .
j_call: TRBJ1-3
clone_size: .
cdr3_length: 16
v_call: TRBV18
cdr3_aa: CASSPMDHSSGNTIYF
cdr3_nt: TGTGCCAGCTCTCCAATGGACCATAGCTCTGGAAACACCATATATTTT

d_call: .
j_call: TRBJ1-1
clone_size: .
cdr3_length: 15
v_call: TRBV3-1/TRBV3-2
cdr3_aa: CASTNAQGLGTEAFF
cdr3_nt: TGTGCCAGCACAAACGCCCAGGGGCTGGGTACTGAAGCTTTCTTT